The 8 T cell receptor beta chains below come from one sample, sequenced in a study of OX40 agonist ivuxolimab in advanced cancers. The repertoire was sequenced with immunoSEQ multiplex PCR; TCRdb's copy has only in-frame clones and lacks some. The profile covers around 23,000 clones, with less than 90% appearing a single time and about 25% taken by the ten largest. The material was CD4+ or CD8+ T cells sorted from blood, obtained in a trial of the OX40 agonist ivuxolimab. The source is an adult with an advanced solid tumor such as melanoma, head and neck, liver or kidney cancer.

The V gene is TRBV7-8, the J gene TRBJ1-2; 7 nucleotides line up with TRBD1. Germline CDR1 reads SGHVS; CDR2 reads FQNEAQ. CDR3 length: 15 amino acids. The V gene end was trimmed by 4 bases and the J gene end by 5 bases; junction bases not matched to a gene: 10. The CDR3 loop is CASSSLTGFLYGYTF. CDR3 nucleotides: TGTGCCAGCAGCTCCTTGACAGGGTTCCTATATGGCTACACCTTC.

CDR3 protein: CASSQEGLEGYNEQFF. As DNA, the CDR3 is TGCGCCAGCAGCCAAGAGGGCTTAGAGGGCTACAATGAGCAGTTCTTC. The chain couples TRBV4-1 to TRBJ2-1; maybe TRBD2 (5 bases). Germline CDR1 is MGHRA and CDR2 is YSYEKL. The CDR3 loop spans 16 amino acids. V lost 0 bases to trimming and J lost 3 bases, with 12 bases between them.

This clone appeared once. This chain connects TRBV15 to TRBJ2-5; 8 bases agree with TRBD2. This CDR3 contains 18 residues. V lost 1 base, J lost 1 base, and 11 bases stayed unmatched. Germline V gives CDR1 LNHNV, CDR2 YYDKDF (reference sequence). CDR3 protein: CATSRGPSGGGLQETQYF. DNA for the CDR3: TGTGCCACCAGCAGAGGCCCATCGGGAGGGGGTCTCCAAGAGACCCAGTACTTC.

The V gene is TRBV2, the J gene TRBJ2-3, with 7 bases matching TRBD2. CDR1 and CDR2 (germline): SNHLY, FYNNEI. This CDR3 is built from 12 residues. J gave up 9 bases and V 6 bases, and 6 bases lay outside the gene matches. The CDR3 loop reads CASRGGVKTQYF. The CDR3 nucleotides are TGTGCCAGCAGGGGGGGGGTAAAGACGCAGTATTTT.

This clone was observed once. The CDR3 loop is CASSLGSGNTIYF. The CDR3 DNA reads as TGTGCCAGCAGCTTGGGGTCTGGAAACACCATATATTTT. J is TRBJ1-3 and V is TRBV7-3; no reliable D call. Trimming cost V 3 bases and J 1 base, with 4 bases left between them. This CDR3 comprises 13 residues. In germline, CDR1 is SGHTA, CDR2 FQGTGA.

This chain uses TRBV15 with TRBJ2-1; D uncertain. CDR3 length: 14 amino acids. Trimming took off 0 bases at V and 4 bases at J, with 7 bases between the two ends. The V gene's germline CDR1 is LNHNV and CDR2 YYDKDF (reference sequence). The CDR3 nucleotides read TGTGCCACCAGCAGAGATCGACTGTACAATGAGCAGTTCTTC. Translating gives CATSRDRLYNEQFF.

The gene calls are TRBV11-2 and TRBJ1-1, with D perhaps matching TRBD1 (5 bases). The germline gives CDR1 SGHAT, CDR2 FQNNGV. V lost 2 bases to trimming and J lost 4 bases, with 8 bases between them. The CDR3 contains 13 residues. The CDR3 protein is CASSLSRVTEAFF. CDR3 DNA: TGTGCCAGCAGCTTAAGCAGGGTCACTGAAGCTTTCTTT. Supplemented by reference TRBV11-2 and TRBJ1-1, the full variable domain reads EAGVAQSPRYKIIEKRQSVAFWCNPISGHATLYWYQQILGQGPKLLIQFQNNGVVDDSQLPKDRFSAERLKGVDSTLKIQPAKLEDSAVYLCASSLSRVTEAFFGQGTRLTVV.

Written as DNA, the CDR3 is TGTGCCAGCAGCCTAGCAGGGGGCGCCTACGAGCAGTACTTC. Amino acid sequence: CASSLAGGAYEQYF. The genes are TRBV5-3 and TRBJ2-7; TRBD1 agrees at 8 bases. TRBV5-3 qualifies as an ORF whose function is uncertain. The ends lost 8 bases at V and 2 bases at J; junction bases unmatched: 9. The CDR3 covers 14 residues.